The source of this T cell receptor beta chain is a study of T-cell reconstitution after alpha-beta-depleted transplantation in children. Unique molecular identifiers tagged the TCRbeta library. TCRdb reprocessed the PCR reads via MiXCR and lists one record per CDR3 protein. Here the sample spans a few hundred thousand distinct CDR3 sequences, approximately 23% being singletons. This clonotype was detected only a few times. Its specificity is unknown. CDR1 and CDR2 (germline): SGHDT, YYEEEE. Germline trimming cut 4 bases from V and 2 bases from J; bases unmatched to any gene: 9. The CDR3 spans 17 residues. Findings and limits, study-wide: Several hundred graft clones that had expanded were reportedly the source of alpha-beta T cells about two months after transplant.

The chain has TRBV5-6 and TRBJ2-2, with TRBD1 matching 9 bases. The specimen comprised PBMCs, mostly from graft donor cells, sampled 180 days after TCRalphabeta/CD19-depleted stem cell transplant. The sequence was obtained from a male patient under 18 who had a stem cell transplant for acute lymphoblastic leukemia, so the T cells may come from the graft donor. The CDR3 loop reads CASSDRDRDYNTGELFF. DNA for the CDR3: TGTGCCAGCAGCGACCGGGACAGGGACTACAACACCGGGGAGCTGTTTTTT.